This T cell receptor beta chain came from a study of molecular identifiers for immune sequencing clone quantification. Regarding the study as a whole: Clonotypes surpassing 20 RNA copies contained over 97% of effector molecules, versus under 1% in naive cells.

TCRdb recomputed calls from the PCR reads with MiXCR, one row per CDR3 protein. The table includes nearly 55,000 distinct CDR3 sequences, roughly 36% detected once. V was trimmed by 1 base and J by 5 bases, leaving 12 bases between them. The CDR3 contains 14 residues. Per germline, CDR1 LGHDT and CDR2 YNNKEL (reference sequence). For this clonotype: The antigen is not known.

Construction of naive CD8 libraries employed about 17,000 to 1,100,000 sorted cells together with 10%, 30% or 50% RNA. The V gene is TRBV3-1, the J gene TRBJ2-7; D possibly corresponds to TRBD1 (5 bases). Sequencing was done on a sample of naive CD8+ T cells from blood, with Jurkat cell RNA spiked in. The sample's subset: FACS-sorted CD8+CD4-CCR7+CD45RA+ naive T cells. The origin of this receptor is a human donor in good health. Some libraries in this study had Jurkat cell RNA spiked in. CDR3 sequence (DNA): TGTGCCAGCAGCCAAGTGCAGGGAAGCCACGAGCAGTACTTC. Residues: CASSQVQGSHEQYF.